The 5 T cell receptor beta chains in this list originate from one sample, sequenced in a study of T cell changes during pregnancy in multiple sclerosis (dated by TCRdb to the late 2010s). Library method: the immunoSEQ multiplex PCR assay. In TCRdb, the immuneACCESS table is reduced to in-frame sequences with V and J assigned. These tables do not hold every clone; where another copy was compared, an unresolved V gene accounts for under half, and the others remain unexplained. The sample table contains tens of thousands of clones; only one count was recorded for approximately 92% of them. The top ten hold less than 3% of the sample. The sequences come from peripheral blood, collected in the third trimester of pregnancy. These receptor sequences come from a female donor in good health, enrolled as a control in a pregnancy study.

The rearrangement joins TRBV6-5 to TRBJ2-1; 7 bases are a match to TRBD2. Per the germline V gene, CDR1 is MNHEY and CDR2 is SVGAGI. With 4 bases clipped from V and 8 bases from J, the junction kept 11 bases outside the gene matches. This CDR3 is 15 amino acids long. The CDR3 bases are TGTGCCAGCAGTTCCTCTTCCGGGACTACCTATGAGCAGTTCTTC. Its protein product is CASSSSSGTTYEQFF.

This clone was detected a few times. CDR3 sequence: CARVQGNTEAFF. The CDR3, as DNA: TGTGCCAGAGTACAGGGGAACACTGAAGCTTTCTTT. V gene TRBV6-4 combines with J gene TRBJ1-1, with D possibly TRBD1 on 6 matching bases. Trimming left V 9 bases short and J 1 base short, with 9 bases between. This CDR3 contains 12 residues. Looked up from germline, CDR1 is MRHNA and CDR2 is SNTAGT.

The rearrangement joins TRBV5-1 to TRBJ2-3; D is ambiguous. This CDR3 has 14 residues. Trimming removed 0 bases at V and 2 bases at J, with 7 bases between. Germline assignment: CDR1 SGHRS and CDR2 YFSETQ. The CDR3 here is CASSLERNTDTQYF. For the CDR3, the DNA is TGCGCCAGCAGCTTGGAGCGTAACACAGATACGCAGTATTTT.

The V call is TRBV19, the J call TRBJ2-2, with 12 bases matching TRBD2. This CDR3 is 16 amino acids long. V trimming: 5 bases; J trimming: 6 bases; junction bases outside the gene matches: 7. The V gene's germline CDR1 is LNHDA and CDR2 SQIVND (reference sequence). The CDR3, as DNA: TGTGCCAGTAGTCCCAGTCTAGCGGGGGGGCCCGGGGAGCTGTTTTTT. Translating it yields CASSPSLAGGPGELFF. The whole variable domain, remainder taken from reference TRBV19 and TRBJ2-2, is DGGITQSPKYLFRKEGQNVTLSCEQNLNHDAMYWYRQDPGQGLRLIYYSQIVNDFQKGDIAEGYSVSREKKESFPLTVTSAQKNPTAFYLCASSPSLAGGPGELFFGEGSRLTVL.

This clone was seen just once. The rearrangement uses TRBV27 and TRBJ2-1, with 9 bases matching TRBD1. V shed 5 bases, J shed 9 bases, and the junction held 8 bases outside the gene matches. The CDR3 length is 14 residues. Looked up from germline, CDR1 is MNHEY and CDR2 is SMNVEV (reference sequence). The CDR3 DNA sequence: TGTGCCAGCAGTCCCGGGACAGGGCCGGCTGAGCAGTTCTTC. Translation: CASSPGTGPAEQFF.